This passage covers 13 T cell receptor beta chains from one sample sequenced in a study of tumor-infiltrating lymphocytes in primary liver carcinoma. Starting from around 0.45 ug of total RNA, TCR beta cDNA was produced with a primer in the constant region. Three nested multiplex PCR rounds, a slightly modified ARM-PCR, produced the libraries for TCR beta. Running ten to eleven cycles apiece, the first two PCR rounds relied on TRBV1-TRBV30 forward primers together with a C-beta reverse primer. TCRdb processed the multiplex PCR reads anew with MiXCR; each CDR3 protein has one entry. The sample has around 330,000 distinct CDR3 sequences; approximately 58% are singletons. Unsorted whole blood yielded blood RNA, and germline DNA was extracted as well. The specimen was peripheral blood. All receptors derive from a woman aged 25-40 years with primary liver carcinoma and hepatitis B virus infection.

On this clonotype: A much bigger clone sits one base away, suggesting this may be a read error. The chain links TRBV12-3 or TRBV12-4 to TRBJ2-2; D gene unclear. The CDR3 contains 13 residues. This chain's CDR3 is CASSSKNTRELFF. CDR3 sequence (DNA): TGTGCCAGCAGTTCCAAGAACACCAGGGAGCTGTTTTTT.

On this clonotype itself: Since a much larger clone is just one base distant, this may be a read error. The genes are TRBV11-2 and TRBJ2-3; D possibly matches TRBD1 or TRBD2 (5 bases each). The CDR3 has 15 residues. CDR1 and CDR2 from the germline V gene are SGHAT and FQNNGV. The CDR3 here is CASSSSGYNTGTQYF. CDR3 DNA: TGTGCCAGCAGCTCGAGCGGATATAACACAGGTACGCAGTATTTT.

In its sample, this clonotype was seen many times. The chain carries TRBV4-2 and TRBJ2-7, with 10 bases identical to TRBD2. The CDR3 is 16 amino acids. Germline V CDR1 and CDR2: LGHNA, YNFKEQ. After removal of 0 bases from V and 1 base from J, the junction contained 3 bases not matched to a gene. The CDR3 coding sequence is TGTGCCAGCAGCCAAGAAACTAGCGGGGCATCCTACGAGCAGTACTTC. Translating gives CASSQETSGASYEQYF.

This clonotype has just a few counts. Written as DNA, the CDR3 is TGTGCCAGCAGTTACCCCGTTAGCTCCTACAATGAGCAGTTCTTC. Its protein is CASSYPVSSYNEQFF. J is TRBJ2-1 and V is TRBV6-2 or TRBV6-3, with unresolved D. CDR3 length: 15 residues. The germline gives CDR1 MNHEY, CDR2 SVGEGT. The V and J ends lost 2 bases and 0 bases respectively, with 8 bases between them.

This chain connects TRBV30 to TRBJ2-1, with unresolved D. The V gene's germline CDR1 is GTSNPN and CDR2 SVGIG (reference sequence). This CDR3 comprises 10 residues. Trimming shortened V by 1 base and J by 8 bases, and 3 bases separated the two germline ends. The CDR3 is CAWSGDEQFF. Written as DNA, the CDR3 is TGTGCCTGGAGTGGTGATGAGCAGTTCTTC.

This clonotype was counted at least ten times. The chain employs TRBV10-2 and TRBJ1-5; D uncertain. Trimming cost V 2 bases and J 4 bases, with 6 bases left between them. The CDR3 runs 13 residues. Germline values: CDR1 WSHSY, CDR2 SAAADI. In nucleotides, the CDR3 is TGCGCCAGCAGTGAGGTGGGGAATCAGCCCCAGCATTTT. Protein product: CASSEVGNQPQHF.

This clonotype came up many times. This sequence joins TRBV6-5 and TRBJ2-7; perhaps TRBD1 as D (8 bases). The V gene lost 6 bases and the J gene lost 3 bases, with 21 bases spanning the gap. CDR3 length: 16 residues. The germline CDR1 and CDR2 sequences are MNHEY and SVGAGI. CDR3 residues: CASRRGGGTGVYEQYF. CDR3 DNA: TGTGCCAGCAGGCGAGGGGGGGGGACAGGAGTCTACGAGCAGTACTTC.

As concerns this clonotype: It may be a read error: a sequence one base away is much more abundant. This rearrangement joins TRBV5-1 to TRBJ1-2; no reliable D call. The germline V and J ends were trimmed by 1 base and 6 bases, with 13 bases remaining between them. The CDR3 is 14 amino acids. Germline assignment: CDR1 SGHRS and CDR2 YFSETQ. For the CDR3, the DNA is TGCGCCAGCAGCTTGCACACCCAGATTGATGGCTACACCTTC. Encoded protein: CASSLHTQIDGYTF.

This clonotype was seen a handful of times. The chain employs TRBV6-5 and TRBJ2-7; D is perhaps TRBD1 (6 bases). CDR1 is MNHEY and CDR2 is SVGAGI in the germline V gene. Trimming cost V 2 bases and J 4 bases, with 18 bases left between them. This CDR3 comprises 16 residues. The chain's CDR3 is CASSYTGTTIRYEQYF. DNA for the CDR3: TGTGCCAGCAGTTACACCGGGACAACCATACGGTACGAGCAGTACTTC.

In regard to this clonotype: One end of the junction varies from germline; a read error may be responsible. This rearrangement joins TRBV4-2 to TRBJ2-7; D is perhaps TRBD2 (5 bases). The CDR3 has 14 residues. Germline assignment: CDR1 LGHNA and CDR2 YNFKEQ. The CDR3 loop is CVSSPGPSGDEQYF. DNA of the CDR3: TGTGTCAGCAGCCCCGGGCCAAGCGGCGACGAGCAGTACTTC.

V usage is TRBV12-3 or TRBV12-4 and J usage is TRBJ2-1; tentatively, D is TRBD2 (5 bases). CDR3 size: 14 residues. Deletions cut 7 bases from V and 5 bases from J, with 15 bases between. The DNA of the CDR3 is TGTGCCAGCAATTGGCTCGGGAAGGACAATGAGCAGTTCTTC. Translating gives CASNWLGKDNEQFF.

The chain couples TRBV28 to TRBJ2-7; D may be TRBD2 (6 bases). Trimming took off 6 bases at V and 6 bases at J, with 18 bases between the two ends. The CDR3 runs to 14 residues. Germline V gives CDR1 MDHEN, CDR2 SYDVKM. CDR3 in amino acids: CASRSGDWSSEQYF. The DNA of the CDR3 is TGTGCCAGCAGATCGGGGGACTGGTCTTCCGAGCAGTACTTC.

The J gene is TRBJ2-1, the V gene TRBV12-3 or TRBV12-4; D is unresolved. The CDR3 consists of 15 residues. Deletions cut 4 bases from V and 2 bases from J, with 12 bases between. The CDR3 sequence is CASSWARQAYNEQFF. The DNA for the CDR3 is TGTGCCAGCAGTTGGGCGCGCCAAGCCTACAATGAGCAGTTCTTC.